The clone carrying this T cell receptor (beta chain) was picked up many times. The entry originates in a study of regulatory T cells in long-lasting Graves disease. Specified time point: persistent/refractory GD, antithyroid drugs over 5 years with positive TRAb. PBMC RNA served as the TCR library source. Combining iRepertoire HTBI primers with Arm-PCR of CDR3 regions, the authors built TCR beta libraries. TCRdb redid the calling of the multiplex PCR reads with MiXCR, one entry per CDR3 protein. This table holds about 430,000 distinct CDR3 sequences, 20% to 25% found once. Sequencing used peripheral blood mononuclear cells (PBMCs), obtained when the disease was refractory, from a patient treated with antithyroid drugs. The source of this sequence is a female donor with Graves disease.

The CDR3 region is CASSFLRLGLEGETQYF. The CDR3 coding sequence is TGTGCCAGCAGTTTTCTCCGTCTAGGCCTTGAAGGGGAGACCCAGTACTTC. V and J are TRBV28 and TRBJ2-5, with D unclear. Germline V gene lookup returns CDR1 MDHEN and CDR2 SYDVKM. V lost 3 bases, J lost 5 bases, and 22 bases lay in between. This CDR3 comprises 17 residues.